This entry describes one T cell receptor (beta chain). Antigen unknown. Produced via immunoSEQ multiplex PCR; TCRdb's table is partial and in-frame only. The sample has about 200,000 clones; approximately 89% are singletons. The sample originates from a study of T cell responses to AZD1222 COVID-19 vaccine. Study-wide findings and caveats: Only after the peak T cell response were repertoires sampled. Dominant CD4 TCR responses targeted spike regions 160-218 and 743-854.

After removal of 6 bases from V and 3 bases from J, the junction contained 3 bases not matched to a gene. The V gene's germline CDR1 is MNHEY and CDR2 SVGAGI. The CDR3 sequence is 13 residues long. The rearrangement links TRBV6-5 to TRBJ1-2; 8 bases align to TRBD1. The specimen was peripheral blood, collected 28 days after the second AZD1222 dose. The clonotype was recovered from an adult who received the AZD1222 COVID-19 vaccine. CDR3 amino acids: CASSETGDYGYTF. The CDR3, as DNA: TGTGCCAGCAGCGAGACAGGGGACTATGGCTACACCTTC.